Detailed here is one TCR beta chain. This entry comes from a study of T cell changes during pregnancy in multiple sclerosis. The length of the CDR3 is 15 residues. Trimming removed 4 bases from V and 4 bases from J, with 15 bases in between. Germline CDR1 SNHLY, CDR2 FYNNEI. Here immunoSEQ multiplex PCR was the method, and the copy in TCRdb shows in-frame clones only, minus some. In the table there are 130,000 or so clones, over 85% of which are singletons. The receptor comes from a female donor with multiple sclerosis, enrolled in a pregnancy study. The material sequenced was peripheral blood, taken before pregnancy. The V call is TRBV2, the J call TRBJ2-3, with unresolved D. The CDR3 spells CASSALIPEADTQYF. For the CDR3, the DNA is TGTGCCAGCAGTGCGCTTATTCCTGAGGCAGATACGCAGTATTTT.